The T cell receptor (beta chain) described here comes from a study of T cell repertoires in cytomegalovirus infection. Study background: Alongside well-studied HLA-B-restricted CMV epitopes, recently identified HLA-C-restricted CMV epitopes were also used. It was the public TCR beta signatures that indicated both CMV infection and matching HLA type. Study-wide points: The ex vivo response showed dominance by HLA-C-restricted CMV-specific TCR beta clonotypes. Pooled public TCR beta family frequency picked out CMV carriers with the relevant HLA.

A remark on this clonotype: Its antigen remains unidentified.

V was pared by 2 bases and J by 14 bases, with 19 bases between. The germline V gene has CDR1 MNHEY and CDR2 SMNVEV (reference sequence). The CDR3 loop spans 14 amino acids. One entry per CDR3 protein results from TCRdb running MiXCR on the reads. The data show around 770,000 distinct CDR3 sequences, around 29% seen once. This specimen consisted of cultured CD8+ T cells from PBMCs, obtained from culture after CMV antigen stimulation. The clonotype originates from a human donor in good health (CMV status not recorded). Some clones in this sample may be carry-over from other donors' samples. The chain employs TRBV27 and TRBJ2-1, with D possibly being TRBD2 (7 bases). CDR3 DNA: TGTGCCAGCAGTTTAAAGAGGGGGGGGGCGGAGGAGTTCTTC. Protein: CASSLKRGGAEEFF.